The 6 T cell receptor beta chains below come from one sample, sequenced in a study of technical replicates of blood from several donors. Produced via immunoSEQ multiplex PCR; TCRdb's table is partial and in-frame only. The sample gives 60,000 to 65,000 clones, 86% of which show up once; about 4.8% is in the top ten. Source material: PBMCs. These receptors all come from a human donor in good health. Some clones in this sample may be carry-over from other donors' samples.

The gene calls are TRBV7-3 and TRBJ2-3, with TRBD2 matching over 10 bases. This CDR3 is built from 12 residues. J was trimmed by 11 bases and V by 5 bases; bases with no gene match: 4. Germline-derived CDR1 and CDR2 are SGHTA and FQGTGA. This chain's CDR3 is CASSRLAGMQYF. For the CDR3, the DNA is TGTGCCAGCAGCCGACTAGCGGGTATGCAGTATTTT.

The chain couples TRBV5-1 to TRBJ2-7; TRBD1 agrees at 8 bases. Germline-derived CDR1 and CDR2 are SGHRS and YFSETQ. The CDR3 is 14 residues long. The V gene end was trimmed by 0 bases and the J gene end by 4 bases; junction bases not matched to a gene: 3. The CDR3 DNA sequence: TGCGCCAGCAGCTTGGCAGGGGGCAGGTACGAGCAGTACTTC. Protein sequence: CASSLAGGRYEQYF.

This clone was seen just once. V and J are TRBV7-9 and TRBJ2-5; 7 positions agree with TRBD1. Germline V lookup: CDR1 SEHNR, CDR2 FQNEAQ (reference sequence). This CDR3 is 13 amino acids long. V shed 3 bases, J shed 4 bases, and the junction held 2 bases outside the gene matches. The CDR3 bases are TGTGCCAGCAGCTTCTCAGGGGGAGAGACCCAGTACTTC. Its protein is CASSFSGGETQYF. Full variable domain (remainder filled in from reference TRBV7-9 and TRBJ2-5): DTGVSQNPRHKITKRGQNVTFRCDPISEHNRLYWYRQTLGQGPEFLTYFQNEAQLEKSRLLSDRFSAERPKGSFSTLEIQRTEQGDSAMYLCASSFSGGETQYFGPGTRLLVL.

In its sample, this clone was seen a few times. V and J are TRBV4-3 and TRBJ2-5, with 8 bases identical to TRBD1. The CDR3 is 16 amino acids. CDR1 and CDR2 from the germline V gene are LGHNA and YSLEER. Trimming at V came to 0 bases and at J to 5 bases, leaving 8 bases not matched to a gene. CDR3 region: CASSQDPQGAWETQYF. The CDR3 DNA reads TGCGCCAGCAGCCAAGATCCCCAGGGGGCGTGGGAGACCCAGTACTTC.

V and J are TRBV7-2 and TRBJ2-2, with 11 bases lining up with TRBD2. The CDR3 is made up of 16 amino acids. The V and J ends lost 5 bases and 1 base, in that order; junction bases with no gene match: 3. From germline, CDR1 is SGHTA and CDR2 FQGNSA. CDR3 in amino acids: CASSLGTSGNTGELFF. In DNA form, the CDR3 reads TGTGCCAGCAGCCTAGGGACTAGCGGGAACACCGGGGAGCTGTTTTTT.

The chain uses TRBV9 and TRBJ1-6; 10 nucleotides align to TRBD1. Germline V gene data show CDR1 as SGDLS and CDR2 as YYNGEE. J gave up 15 bases and V 0 bases, and 9 bases lay outside the gene matches. CDR3 length: 15 residues. The CDR3 loop is CASSVDVTGGEVLHF. The CDR3 coding sequence is TGTGCCAGCAGCGTAGATGTGACAGGGGGCGAGGTCCTCCACTTT.